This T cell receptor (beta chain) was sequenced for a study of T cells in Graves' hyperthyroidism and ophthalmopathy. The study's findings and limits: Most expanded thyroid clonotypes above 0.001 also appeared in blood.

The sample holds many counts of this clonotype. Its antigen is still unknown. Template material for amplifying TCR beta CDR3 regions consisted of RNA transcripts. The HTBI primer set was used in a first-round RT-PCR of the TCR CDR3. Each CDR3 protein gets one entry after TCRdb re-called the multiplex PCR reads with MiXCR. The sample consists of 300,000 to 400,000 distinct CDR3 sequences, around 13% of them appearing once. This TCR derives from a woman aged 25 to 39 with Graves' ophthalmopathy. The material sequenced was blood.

CDR3 loop: CASRTGFEKLFF. CDR3 bases: TGTGCCAGCAGGACAGGGTTTGAAAAACTGTTTTTT. The gene calls are TRBV12-3 or TRBV12-4 and TRBJ1-4; 7 bases are shared with TRBD1. V gave up 6 bases and J gave up 7 bases; unmatched junction bases: 2. The CDR3 is 12 residues long.